The entry that follows covers one T cell receptor (beta chain) sequence. The sample originates from a study of blood T cell repertoires in COVID-19. Only in-frame clones appear in the TCRdb table, and some are missing; sequencing was by immunoSEQ multiplex PCR. Of approximately 150,000 clones listed, 75% to 90% are singletons. Losses at the gene ends were 2 bases for V and 7 bases for J; bases not matched to a gene: 7. The V gene's germline CDR1 is MNHEY and CDR2 SVGAGI. CDR3 size: 15 residues. Sequences were obtained from peripheral blood. The rearrangement uses TRBV6-5 and TRBJ1-4; 7 bases agree with TRBD1. The sequence derives from a woman between 45 and 65 years old with acute or convalescent COVID-19. CDR3 DNA: TGTGCCAGCAGTTACGTACAGGGGCGGGTTGAAAAACTGTTTTTT. The encoded protein is CASSYVQGRVEKLFF.